The clone carrying this TCR beta chain was seen a handful of times. This record comes from a study of blood T cell repertoires in COVID-19. Overall study context: Researchers got acute and convalescent COVID-19 samples from the United States, Italy and Spain. T cells, B-cell-depleted T cells, or PBMCs provided the cDNA or gDNA that served as material.

The CDR3 sequence is 16 residues long. Germline V gives CDR1 SGHTA, CDR2 FQGTGA. Trimming removed 4 bases from V and 1 base from J, with 16 bases in between. In the authors' workflow: Amplification from reference gene primers served as the basis for estimated nucleated cell counts. The method was immunoSEQ multiplex PCR; TCRdb's version includes in-frame clones alone and lacks a portion of them. The DNA was the basis for D and trimming; V, J and clone size are from that table. The table has 150,000 or so clones, around 84% seen once. Sequencing input: peripheral blood. This rearrangement joins TRBV7-3 to TRBJ2-5; tentative D call: TRBD1 (6 bases). This TCR derives from a man in his 60s with active or convalescent COVID-19. CDR3: CASSSPDRSIQETQYF. The CDR3 DNA follows: TGTGCCAGCAGCTCGCCCGACAGGTCAATCCAAGAGACCCAGTACTTC.